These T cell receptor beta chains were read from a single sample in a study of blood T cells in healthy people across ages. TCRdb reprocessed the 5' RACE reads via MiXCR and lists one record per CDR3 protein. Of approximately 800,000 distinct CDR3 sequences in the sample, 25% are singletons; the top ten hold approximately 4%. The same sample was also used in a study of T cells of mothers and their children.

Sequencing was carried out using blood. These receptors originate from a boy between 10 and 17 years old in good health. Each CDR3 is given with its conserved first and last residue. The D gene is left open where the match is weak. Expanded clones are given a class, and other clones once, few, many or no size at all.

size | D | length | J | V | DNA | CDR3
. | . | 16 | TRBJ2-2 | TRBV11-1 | TGTGCCAGCAGCTTGTTGGGACACCCGAACACCGGGGAGCTGTTTTTT | CASSLLGHPNTGELFF
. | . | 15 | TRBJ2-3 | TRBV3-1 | TGTGCCAGCAGCCAAGTTGGCGGACGACAAAATACGCAGTATTTT | CASSQVGGRQNTQYF
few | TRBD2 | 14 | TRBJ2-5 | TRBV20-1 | TGCAGTGCTAGAGGGGAGGGCCGCCCAGAGACCCAGTACTTC | CSARGEGRPETQYF
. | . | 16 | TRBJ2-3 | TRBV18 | TGTGCCAGCTCACCACCCGCTGTACCTAGCACAGATACGCAGTATTTT | CASSPPAVPSTDTQYF
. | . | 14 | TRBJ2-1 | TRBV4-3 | TGCGCCAGCAGCCAAGATGTTCGGGTGCATGAGCAGTTCTTC | CASSQDVRVHEQFF
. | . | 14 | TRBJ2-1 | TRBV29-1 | TGCAGCGTTGTCCCGGGACTTCAGTTCGATGAGCAGTTCTTC | CSVVPGLQFDEQFF
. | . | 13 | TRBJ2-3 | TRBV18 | TGTGCCAGCTCACGTGGTAGCGGAGATACGCAGTATTTT | CASSRGSGDTQYF
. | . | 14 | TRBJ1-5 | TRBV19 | TGTGCCAGTAGTCCTTGCAGGGGAAGTCAGCCCCAGCATTTT | CASSPCRGSQPQHF
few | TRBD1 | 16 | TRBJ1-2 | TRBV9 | TGTGCCAGCAGCCCCCAGGCCGCAGGGGGGATCTATGGCTACACCTTC | CASSPQAAGGIYGYTF
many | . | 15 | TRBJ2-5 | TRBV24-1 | TGTGCCACCAGTGATGGAGGACGGGCCGGAGAGACCCAGTACTTC | CATSDGGRAGETQYF
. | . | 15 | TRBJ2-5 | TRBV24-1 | TGTGCCACCAGTCAAGGGGACCCTGGGTCAGAGACCCAGTACTTC | CATSQGDPGSETQYF
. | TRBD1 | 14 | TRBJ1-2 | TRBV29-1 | TGCAGCGTTGGCCACCTGCGGACAGGGGATGGCTACACCTTC | CSVGHLRTGDGYTF
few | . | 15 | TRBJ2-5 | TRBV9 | TGTGCCAGCAGCGAGGGGGGGGACTGGCAAGAGACCCAGTACTTC | CASSEGGDWQETQYF
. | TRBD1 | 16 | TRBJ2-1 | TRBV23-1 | TGCGCCAGCAGTCATCCCGGACAGGGTATTACGTATGAGCAGTTCTTC | CASSHPGQGITYEQFF
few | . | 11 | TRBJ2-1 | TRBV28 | TGTGCCAGCAGCCCCGGGCCGAAGCAGTTCTTC | CASSPGPKQFF
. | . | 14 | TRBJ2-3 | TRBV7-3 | TGTGCCAGCAGCTTGATAGACAGCACAGATACGCAGTATTTT | CASSLIDSTDTQYF
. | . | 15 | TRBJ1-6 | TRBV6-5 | TGTGCCAGCAGTCGAGACTCCACCCGGGATTCACCCCTCCACTTT | CASSRDSTRDSPLHF
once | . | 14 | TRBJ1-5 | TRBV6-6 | TGTGCCAGCACCTTCGTGGGGGCAGGTCAGCCCCAGCATTTT | CASTFVGAGQPQHF
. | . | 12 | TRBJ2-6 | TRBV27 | TGTGCCATTAACTCTGGGGCCAACGTCCTGACTTTC | CAINSGANVLTF
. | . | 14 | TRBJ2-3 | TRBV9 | TGTGCCAGCAGCCCACGCACCAGACAAGATACGCAGTATTTT | CASSPRTRQDTQYF
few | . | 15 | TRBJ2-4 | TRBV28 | TGTGCCAGCAGAGCCGGGGTAGTAGCCAAAAACATTCAGTACTTC | CASRAGVVAKNIQYF
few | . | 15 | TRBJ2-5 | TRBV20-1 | TGCAGTGCTAGAGATCGAGTAATGTACCAAGAGACCCAGTACTTC | CSARDRVMYQETQYF
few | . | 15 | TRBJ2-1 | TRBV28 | TGTGCCAGCAGCTCAACGGAGAGCTCCTACAATGAGCAGTTCTTC | CASSSTESSYNEQFF
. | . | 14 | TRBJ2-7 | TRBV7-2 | TGTGCCAGCAGCTTAGCTGGGGTCGGCTACGAGCAGTACTTC | CASSLAGVGYEQYF
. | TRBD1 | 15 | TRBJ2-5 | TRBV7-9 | TGTGCCAGCAGCTTAGGGACAGGGGTGTCGGAGACCCAGTACTTC | CASSLGTGVSETQYF
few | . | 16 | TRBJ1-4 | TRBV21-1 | TGTGCCAGCAGCAAAAAACGTGAGCACCATAATGAAAAACTGTTTTTT | CASSKKREHHNEKLFF
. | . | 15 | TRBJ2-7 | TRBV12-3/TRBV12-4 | TGTGCCAGCAGTAGACAGCGACAGTTATCCTACGAGCAGTACTTC | CASSRQRQLSYEQYF
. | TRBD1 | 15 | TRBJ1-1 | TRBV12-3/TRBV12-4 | TGTGCCAGCAGAGAAAACAGGGGGCCGAACACTGAAGCTTTCTTT | CASRENRGPNTEAFF
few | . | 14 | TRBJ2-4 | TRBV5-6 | TGTGCCAGCAGCTTGGGACTAGGTTCGAACATTCAGTACTTC | CASSLGLGSNIQYF
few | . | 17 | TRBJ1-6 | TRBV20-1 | TGCAGTGCTCCTTTGGGGATAGGGGATACCTATAATTCACCCCTCCACTTT | CSAPLGIGDTYNSPLHF
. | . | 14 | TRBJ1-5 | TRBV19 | TGTGCCAGTAGTATAGGTGGCAACAATCAGCCCCAGCATTTT | CASSIGGNNQPQHF
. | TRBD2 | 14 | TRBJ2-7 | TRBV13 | TGTGCCAGCAGCCGGCGGGGGCGGGAGGGTGAGCAGTACTTC | CASSRRGREGEQYF
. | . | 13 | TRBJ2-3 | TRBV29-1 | TGCAGCGTTGATACAGCTGACACAGATACGCAGTATTTT | CSVDTADTDTQYF
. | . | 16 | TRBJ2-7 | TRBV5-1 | TGCGCCAGCAGCTTGTACCCCGGTCTAGAGCCGGGCGAGCAGTACTTC | CASSLYPGLEPGEQYF
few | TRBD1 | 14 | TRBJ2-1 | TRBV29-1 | TGCAGCGTTCACGGACAGGGTTCATCTTATGAGCAGTTCTTC | CSVHGQGSSYEQFF
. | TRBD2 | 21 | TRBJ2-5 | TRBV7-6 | TGTGCCAGCAGCTTAGGGCCCTGGCTAGCGGGAGGGCTTCCCGGGGTTGAGACCCAGTACTTC | CASSLGPWLAGGLPGVETQYF
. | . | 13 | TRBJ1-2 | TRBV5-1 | TGCGCCAGCAGGAAGGGGACTGCAGAGGGCTACACCTTC | CASRKGTAEGYTF
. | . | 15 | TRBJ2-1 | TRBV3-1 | TGTGCCAGCAGCCAAGGACTACGAGGTTACAATGAGCAGTTCTTC | CASSQGLRGYNEQFF
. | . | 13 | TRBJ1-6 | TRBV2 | TGTGCCAGCAGTTACCGTCTAAATTCACCCCTCCACTTT | CASSYRLNSPLHF